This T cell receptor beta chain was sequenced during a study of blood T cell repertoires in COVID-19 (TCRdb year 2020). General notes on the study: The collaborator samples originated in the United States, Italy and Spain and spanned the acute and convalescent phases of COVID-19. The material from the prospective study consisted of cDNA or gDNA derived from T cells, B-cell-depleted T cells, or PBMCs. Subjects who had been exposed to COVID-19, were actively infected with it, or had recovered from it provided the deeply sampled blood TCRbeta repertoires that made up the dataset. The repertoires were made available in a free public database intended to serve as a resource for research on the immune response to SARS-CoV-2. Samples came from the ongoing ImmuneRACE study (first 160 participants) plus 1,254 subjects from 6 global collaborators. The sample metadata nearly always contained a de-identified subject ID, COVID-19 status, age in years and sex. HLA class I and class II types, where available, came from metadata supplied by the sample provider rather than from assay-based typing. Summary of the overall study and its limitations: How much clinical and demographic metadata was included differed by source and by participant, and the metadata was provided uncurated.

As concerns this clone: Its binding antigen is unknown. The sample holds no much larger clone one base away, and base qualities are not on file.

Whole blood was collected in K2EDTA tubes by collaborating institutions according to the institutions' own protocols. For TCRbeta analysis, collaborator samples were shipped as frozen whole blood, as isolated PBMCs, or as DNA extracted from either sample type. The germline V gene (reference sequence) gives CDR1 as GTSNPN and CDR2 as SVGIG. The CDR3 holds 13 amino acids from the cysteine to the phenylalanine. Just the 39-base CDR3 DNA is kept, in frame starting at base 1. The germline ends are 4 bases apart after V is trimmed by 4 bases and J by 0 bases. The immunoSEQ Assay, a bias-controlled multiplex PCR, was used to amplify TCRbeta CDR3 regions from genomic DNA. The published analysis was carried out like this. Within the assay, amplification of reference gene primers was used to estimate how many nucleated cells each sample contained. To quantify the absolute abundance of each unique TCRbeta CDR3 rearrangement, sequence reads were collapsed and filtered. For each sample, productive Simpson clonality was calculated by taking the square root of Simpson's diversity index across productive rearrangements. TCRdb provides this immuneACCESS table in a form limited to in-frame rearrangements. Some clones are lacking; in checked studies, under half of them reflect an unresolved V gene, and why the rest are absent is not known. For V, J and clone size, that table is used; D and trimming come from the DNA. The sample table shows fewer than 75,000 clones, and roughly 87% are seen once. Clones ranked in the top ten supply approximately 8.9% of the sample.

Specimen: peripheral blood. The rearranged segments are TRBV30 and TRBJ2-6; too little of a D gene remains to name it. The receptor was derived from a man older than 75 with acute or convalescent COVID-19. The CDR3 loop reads CAWTLSGANVLTF. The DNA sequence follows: TGTGCCTGGACCCTCTCTGGGGCCAACGTCCTGACTTTC.